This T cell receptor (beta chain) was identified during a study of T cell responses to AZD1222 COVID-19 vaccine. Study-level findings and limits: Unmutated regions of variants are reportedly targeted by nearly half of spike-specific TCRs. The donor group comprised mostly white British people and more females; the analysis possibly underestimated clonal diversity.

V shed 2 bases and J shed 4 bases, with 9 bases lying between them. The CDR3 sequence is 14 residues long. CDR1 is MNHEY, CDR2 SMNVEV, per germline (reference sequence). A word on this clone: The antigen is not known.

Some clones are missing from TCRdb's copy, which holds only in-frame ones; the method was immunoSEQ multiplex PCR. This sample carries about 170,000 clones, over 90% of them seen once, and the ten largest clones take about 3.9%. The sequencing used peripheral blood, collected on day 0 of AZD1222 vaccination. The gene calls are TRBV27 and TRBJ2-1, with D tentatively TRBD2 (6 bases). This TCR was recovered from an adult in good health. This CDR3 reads CASSLGGPYNEQFF. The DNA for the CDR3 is TGTGCCAGCAGTTTAGGAGGGCCATACAATGAGCAGTTCTTC.